This TCR beta chain was recorded in a study of T cell responses to AZD1222 COVID-19 vaccine. Whole-study results and caveats: Following two doses of AZD1222, Spike-specific TCR breadth and depth rose. In all cases, repertoires were sampled only after the peak T cell response.

Produced via immunoSEQ multiplex PCR; TCRdb's table is partial and in-frame only. The data hold around 130,000 clones, with about 94% observed a single time. With regard to this clone: Its target is not known.

The CDR3 has 15 residues. V gave up 3 bases and J gave up 8 bases, with 17 bases separating them. In germline, CDR1 is SGHTS, CDR2 YDEGEE. The specimen was peripheral blood, collected on day 0 of AZD1222 vaccination. The receptor's source is an adult in good health. The genes are TRBV5-8 and TRBJ1-4; weak D call: TRBD1 (6 bases). The CDR3 spells CASSSSRGVNEKLFF. The CDR3 DNA sequence: TGTGCCAGCAGCTCCAGCAGGGGAGTAAACGAAAAACTGTTTTTT.